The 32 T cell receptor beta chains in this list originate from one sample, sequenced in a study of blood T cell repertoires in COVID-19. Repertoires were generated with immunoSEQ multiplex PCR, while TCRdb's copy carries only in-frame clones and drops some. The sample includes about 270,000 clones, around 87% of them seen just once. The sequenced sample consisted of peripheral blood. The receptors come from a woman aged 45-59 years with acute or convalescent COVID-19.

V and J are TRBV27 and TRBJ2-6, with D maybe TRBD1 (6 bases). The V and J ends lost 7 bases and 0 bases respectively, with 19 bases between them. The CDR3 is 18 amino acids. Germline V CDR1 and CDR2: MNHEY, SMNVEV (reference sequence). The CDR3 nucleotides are TGTGCCAGCACCACAATCTCTGACAGGACCTCTGGGGCCAACGTCCTGACTTTC. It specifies CASTTISDRTSGANVLTF.

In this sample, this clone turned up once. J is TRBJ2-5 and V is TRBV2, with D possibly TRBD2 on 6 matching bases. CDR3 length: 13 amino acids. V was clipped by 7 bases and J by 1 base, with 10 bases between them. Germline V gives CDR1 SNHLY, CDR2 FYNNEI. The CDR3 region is CASMGTVQETQYF. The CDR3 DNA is TGTGCCAGCATGGGGACTGTCCAAGAGACCCAGTACTTC.

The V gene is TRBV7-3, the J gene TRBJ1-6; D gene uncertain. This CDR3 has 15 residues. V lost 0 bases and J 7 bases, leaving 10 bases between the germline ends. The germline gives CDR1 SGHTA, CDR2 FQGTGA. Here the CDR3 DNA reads TGTGCCAGCAGCTTAACGGCAGGCTCAAATTCACCCCTCCACTTT. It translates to CASSLTAGSNSPLHF.

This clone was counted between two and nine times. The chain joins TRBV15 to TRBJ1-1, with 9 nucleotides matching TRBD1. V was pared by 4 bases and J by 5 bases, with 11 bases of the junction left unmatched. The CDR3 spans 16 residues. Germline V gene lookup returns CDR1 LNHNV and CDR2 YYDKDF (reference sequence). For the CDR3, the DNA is TGTGCCACCAGCACGAAAGACAGGGGGTATGAAACTGAAGCTTTCTTT. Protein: CATSTKDRGYETEAFF.

The CDR3 DNA is TGTGCCAGCAGTTTCTTTCTAGCGGGAGGCACTTCGAACACCGGGGAGCTGTTTTTT. Translated, it gives CASSFFLAGGTSNTGELFF. V usage is TRBV27 and J usage is TRBJ2-2, with TRBD2 identical over 11 bases. The CDR3 is 19 amino acids. Germline V gene data show CDR1 as MNHEY and CDR2 as SMNVEV (reference sequence). With 3 bases clipped from V and 0 bases from J, the junction kept 9 bases outside the gene matches.

The CDR3 DNA sequence: TGTGCCAGCAGTTACGGCAGGGCGAGCAATCAGCCCCAGCATTTT. Its protein product is CASSYGRASNQPQHF. The V gene is TRBV6-6, the J gene TRBJ1-5, with D perhaps TRBD1 (5 bases). The CDR3 extends over 15 amino acids. Germline CDR1 reads MNHNY; CDR2 reads SVGAGI (reference sequence). The ends were cut back, 2 bases at V and 1 base at J, with 9 bases in the middle.

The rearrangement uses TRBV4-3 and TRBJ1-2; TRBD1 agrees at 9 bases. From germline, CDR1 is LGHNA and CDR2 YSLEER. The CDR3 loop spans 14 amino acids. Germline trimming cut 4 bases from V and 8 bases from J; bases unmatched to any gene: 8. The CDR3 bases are TGCGCCAGCAGCCTGACCTGGACAGGGGTCGGCTACACCTTC. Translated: CASSLTWTGVGYTF.

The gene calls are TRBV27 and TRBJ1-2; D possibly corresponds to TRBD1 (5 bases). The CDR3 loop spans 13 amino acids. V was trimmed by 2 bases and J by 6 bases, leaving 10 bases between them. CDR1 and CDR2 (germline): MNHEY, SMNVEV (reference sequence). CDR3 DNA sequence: TGTGCCAGCAGTTTAACTTTCAGGGATGGCTACACCTTC. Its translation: CASSLTFRDGYTF.

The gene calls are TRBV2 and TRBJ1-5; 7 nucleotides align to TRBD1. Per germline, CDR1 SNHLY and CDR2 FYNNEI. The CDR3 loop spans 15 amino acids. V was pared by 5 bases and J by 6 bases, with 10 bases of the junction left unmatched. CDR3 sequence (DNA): TGTGCCAGCAGTCCTCGACAGGGAGGTCTTCAGCCCCAGCATTTT. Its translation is CASSPRQGGLQPQHF.

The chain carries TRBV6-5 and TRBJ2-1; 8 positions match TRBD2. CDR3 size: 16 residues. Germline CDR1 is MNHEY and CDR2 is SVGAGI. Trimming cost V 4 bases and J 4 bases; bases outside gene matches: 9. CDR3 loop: CASSSTLAGGYNEQFF. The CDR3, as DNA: TGTGCCAGCAGTTCAACCCTAGCGGGCGGATACAATGAGCAGTTCTTC.

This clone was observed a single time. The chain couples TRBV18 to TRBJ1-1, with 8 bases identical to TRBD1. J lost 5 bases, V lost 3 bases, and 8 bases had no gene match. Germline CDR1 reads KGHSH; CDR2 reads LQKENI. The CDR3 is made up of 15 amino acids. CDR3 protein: CASSPDRVGITEAFF. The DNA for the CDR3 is TGTGCCAGCTCACCGGACAGGGTAGGAATAACTGAAGCTTTCTTT. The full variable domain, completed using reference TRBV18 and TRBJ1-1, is NAGVMQNPRHLVRRRGQEARLRCSPMKGHSHVYWYRQLPEEGLKFMVYLQKENIIDESGMPKERFSAEFPKEGPSILRIQQVVRGDSAAYFCASSPDRVGITEAFFGQGTRLTVV.

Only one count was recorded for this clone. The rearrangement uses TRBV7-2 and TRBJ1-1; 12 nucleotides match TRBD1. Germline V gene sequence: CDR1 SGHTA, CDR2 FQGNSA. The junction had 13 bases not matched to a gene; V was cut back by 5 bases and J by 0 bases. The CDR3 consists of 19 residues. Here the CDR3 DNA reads TGTGCCAGCAGCCCCTTTTTTCGTGGGACAGGGGGCTTGAACACTGAAGCTTTCTTT. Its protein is CASSPFFRGTGGLNTEAFF.

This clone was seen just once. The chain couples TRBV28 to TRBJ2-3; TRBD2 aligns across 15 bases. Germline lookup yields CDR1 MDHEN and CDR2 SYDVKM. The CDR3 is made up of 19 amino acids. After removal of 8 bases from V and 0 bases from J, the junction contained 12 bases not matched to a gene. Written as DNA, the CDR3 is TGTGCCAGCGGAACGGGACTAGCGGGAGGTTCCTCTAGCACAGATACGCAGTATTTT. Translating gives CASGTGLAGGSSSTDTQYF.

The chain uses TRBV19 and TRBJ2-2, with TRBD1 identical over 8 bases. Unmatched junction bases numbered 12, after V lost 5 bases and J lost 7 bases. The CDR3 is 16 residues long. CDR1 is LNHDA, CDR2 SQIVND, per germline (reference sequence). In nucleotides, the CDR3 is TGTGCCAGTAGTTTATCCGACAGGGGTAGGATCGGGGAGCTGTTTTTT. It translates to CASSLSDRGRIGELFF.

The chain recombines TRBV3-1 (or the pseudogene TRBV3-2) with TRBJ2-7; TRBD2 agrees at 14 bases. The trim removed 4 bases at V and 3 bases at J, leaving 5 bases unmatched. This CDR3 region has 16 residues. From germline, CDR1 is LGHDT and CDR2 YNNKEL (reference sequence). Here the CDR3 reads CASSLGTSGRYYEQYF. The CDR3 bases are TGTGCCAGCAGCCTCGGGACTAGCGGGAGATACTACGAGCAGTACTTC.

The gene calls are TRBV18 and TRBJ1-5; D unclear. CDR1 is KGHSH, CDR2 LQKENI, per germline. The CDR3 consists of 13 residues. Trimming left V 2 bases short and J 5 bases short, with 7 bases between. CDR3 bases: TGTGCCAGCTCACCATTGAGGGATCAGCCCCAGCATTTT. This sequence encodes CASSPLRDQPQHF.

CDR3 nucleotide sequence: TGTGCCAGCAGTTTAAGGACAGGGGGAAACATTCAGTACTTC. It is translated as CASSLRTGGNIQYF. The chain employs TRBV27 and TRBJ2-4, with 10 bases aligning to TRBD1. The CDR3 runs to 14 residues. Germline CDR1 reads MNHEY; CDR2 reads SMNVEV (reference sequence). The V and J ends lost 2 bases and 6 bases, in that order; junction bases with no gene match: 1.

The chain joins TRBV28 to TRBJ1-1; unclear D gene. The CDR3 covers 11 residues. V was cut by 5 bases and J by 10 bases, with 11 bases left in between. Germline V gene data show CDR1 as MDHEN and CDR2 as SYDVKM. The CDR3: CASSGGIGAFF. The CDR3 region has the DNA TGTGCCAGCAGTGGAGGAATTGGAGCTTTCTTT.

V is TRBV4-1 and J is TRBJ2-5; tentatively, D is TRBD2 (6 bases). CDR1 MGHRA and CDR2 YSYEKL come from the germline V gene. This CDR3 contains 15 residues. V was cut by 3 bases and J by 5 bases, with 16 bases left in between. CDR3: CASSQSLLGGETQYF. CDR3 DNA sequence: TGCGCCAGCAGCCAGTCCTTACTAGGAGGGGAGACCCAGTACTTC.

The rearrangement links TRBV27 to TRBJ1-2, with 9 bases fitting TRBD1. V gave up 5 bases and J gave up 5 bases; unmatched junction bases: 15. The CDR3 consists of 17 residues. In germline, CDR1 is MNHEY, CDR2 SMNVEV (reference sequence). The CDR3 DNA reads TGTGCCAGCAGTCCACATTCGGGACAGGGTCGACTTTATGGCTACACCTTC. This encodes CASSPHSGQGRLYGYTF.

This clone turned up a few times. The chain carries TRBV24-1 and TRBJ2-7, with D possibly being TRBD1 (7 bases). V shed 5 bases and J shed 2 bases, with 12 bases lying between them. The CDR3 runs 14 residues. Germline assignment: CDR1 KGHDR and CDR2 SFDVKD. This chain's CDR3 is CATSASGGTYEQYF. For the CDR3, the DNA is TGTGCCACCAGTGCATCAGGGGGGACCTACGAGCAGTACTTC.

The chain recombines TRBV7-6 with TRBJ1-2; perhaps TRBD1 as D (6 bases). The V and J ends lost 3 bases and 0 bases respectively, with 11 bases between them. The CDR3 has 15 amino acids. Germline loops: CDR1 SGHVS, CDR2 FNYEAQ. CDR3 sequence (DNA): TGTGCCAGCAGCTTCCGACAGGAAGCTAACTATGGCTACACCTTC. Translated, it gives CASSFRQEANYGYTF.

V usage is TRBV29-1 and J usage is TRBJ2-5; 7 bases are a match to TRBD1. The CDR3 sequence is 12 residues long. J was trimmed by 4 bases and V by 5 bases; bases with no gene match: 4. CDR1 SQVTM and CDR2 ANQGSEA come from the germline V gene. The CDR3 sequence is CSVRSGGETQYF. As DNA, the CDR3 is TGCAGCGTTCGGTCAGGGGGAGAGACCCAGTACTTC.

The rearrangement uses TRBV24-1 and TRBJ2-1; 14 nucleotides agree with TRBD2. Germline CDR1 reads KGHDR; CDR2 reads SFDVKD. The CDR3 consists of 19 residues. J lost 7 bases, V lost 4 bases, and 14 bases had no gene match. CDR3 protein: CATSDPGTSGRRSLNEQFF. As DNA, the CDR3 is TGTGCCACCAGTGACCCCGGGACTAGCGGGAGAAGGTCTTTAAATGAGCAGTTCTTC.

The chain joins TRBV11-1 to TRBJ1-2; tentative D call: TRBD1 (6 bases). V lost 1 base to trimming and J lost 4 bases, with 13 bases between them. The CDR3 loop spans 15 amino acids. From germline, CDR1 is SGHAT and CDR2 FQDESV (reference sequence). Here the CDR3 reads CASSLEGTPTYGYTF. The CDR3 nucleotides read TGTGCCAGCAGCTTAGAAGGGACACCAACCTATGGCTACACCTTC.

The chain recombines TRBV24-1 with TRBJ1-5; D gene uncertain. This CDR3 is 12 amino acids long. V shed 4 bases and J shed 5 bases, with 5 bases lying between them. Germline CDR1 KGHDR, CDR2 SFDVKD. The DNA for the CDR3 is TGTGCCACCAGTGACCAATATCAGCCCCAGCATTTT. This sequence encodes CATSDQYQPQHF.

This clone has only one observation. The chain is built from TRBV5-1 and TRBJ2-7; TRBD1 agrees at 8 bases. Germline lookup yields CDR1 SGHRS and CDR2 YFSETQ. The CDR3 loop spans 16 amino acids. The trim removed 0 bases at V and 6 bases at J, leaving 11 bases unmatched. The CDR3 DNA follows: TGCGCCAGCAGCTTGGCCGTGGGACAGGCCTTTCGCGAGCAGTACTTC. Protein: CASSLAVGQAFREQYF.

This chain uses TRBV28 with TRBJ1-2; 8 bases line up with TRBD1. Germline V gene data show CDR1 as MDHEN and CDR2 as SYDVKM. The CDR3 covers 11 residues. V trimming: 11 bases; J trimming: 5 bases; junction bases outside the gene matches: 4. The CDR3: CAWGDRYGYTF. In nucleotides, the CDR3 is TGTGCCTGGGGGGACAGGTATGGCTACACCTTC.

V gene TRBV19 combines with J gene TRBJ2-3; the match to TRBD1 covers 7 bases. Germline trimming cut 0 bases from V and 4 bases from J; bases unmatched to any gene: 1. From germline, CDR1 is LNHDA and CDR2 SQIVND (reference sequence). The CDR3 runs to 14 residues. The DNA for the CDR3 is TGTGCCAGTAGTATAGAAGGGGGCCCAGATACGCAGTATTTT. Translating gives CASSIEGGPDTQYF.

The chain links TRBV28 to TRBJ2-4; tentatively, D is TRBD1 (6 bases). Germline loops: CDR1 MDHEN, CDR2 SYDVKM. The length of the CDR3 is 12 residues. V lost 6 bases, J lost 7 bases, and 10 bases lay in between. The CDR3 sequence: CASSTGPNIQYF. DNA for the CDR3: TGTGCCAGCAGCACAGGGCCGAACATTCAGTACTTC.

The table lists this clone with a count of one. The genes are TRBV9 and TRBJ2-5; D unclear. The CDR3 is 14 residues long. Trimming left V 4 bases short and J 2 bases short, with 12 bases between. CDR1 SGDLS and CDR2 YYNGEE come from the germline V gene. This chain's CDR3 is CASSPREWQETQYF. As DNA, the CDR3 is TGTGCCAGCAGCCCCCGCGAATGGCAAGAGACCCAGTACTTC.

CDR3 nucleotides: TGTGCCAGCAGTTTATGGGCCAGCAATCAGCCCCAGCATTTT. Residues: CASSLWASNQPQHF. V gene TRBV28 combines with J gene TRBJ1-5; no definite D call. V lost 0 bases and J 1 base, leaving 4 bases between the germline ends. CDR1 is MDHEN, CDR2 SYDVKM, per germline. This CDR3 is 14 amino acids long.